The 21 T cell receptor beta chains below all came from one sample that was sequenced in a study of blood T cells in healthy people across ages. A J-beta primer mix and a sample-barcoded 5' primer were used in a second PCR of roughly 6 to 12 cycles. MiXCR, run by TCRdb on the 5' RACE reads, gives a single entry per CDR3 protein. Among some 1,800,000 distinct CDR3 sequences, about 39% were seen once, and the ten largest hold roughly 24%. The sequenced sample consisted of blood. The receptor source for this set is a human donor in good health.

The chain combines TRBV4-2 with TRBJ2-3; 11 positions match TRBD2. After removal of 1 base from V and 1 base from J, the junction contained 10 bases not matched to a gene. Germline V gene sequence: CDR1 LGHNA, CDR2 YNFKEQ. The CDR3 extends over 19 amino acids. The CDR3 DNA sequence: TGTGCCAGCAGCCAAGGGTCTAGCGGGGGGTCTTGGGGCACAGATACGCAGTATTTT. Its protein is CASSQGSSGGSWGTDTQYF.

With regard to this clonotype: Its ends do not fully match the called genes, so a read error is possible. This chain uses TRBV6-2 or TRBV6-3 with TRBJ1-5; no clear D gene. The CDR3 is 17 amino acids. Germline V lookup: CDR1 MNHEY, CDR2 SVGEGT. The CDR3 is CASCYDGITHSNQPQHF. The CDR3 bases are TGTGCCAGCTGTTACGACGGGATAACCCATAGCAATCAGCCCCAGCATTTT.

The chain has TRBV6-5 and TRBJ2-5; TRBD1 matches 9 bases. CDR3 size: 15 residues. The germline V gene has CDR1 MNHEY and CDR2 SVGAGI. The J segment lost 4 bases and the V segment lost 2 bases, leaving 5 bases of the junction unmatched. CDR3 region: CASSYQQGARETQYF. The CDR3 DNA is TGTGCCAGCAGTTACCAACAGGGGGCTCGAGAGACCCAGTACTTC.

This chain uses TRBV12-3 or TRBV12-4 with TRBJ1-1; TRBD1 matches 10 bases. The CDR3 loop spans 15 amino acids. The V and J ends lost 6 bases and 5 bases, in that order; junction bases with no gene match: 9. This CDR3 reads CASRRDRGSSTEAFF. The CDR3 nucleotides are TGTGCCAGCAGGCGGGACAGGGGTTCGAGTACTGAAGCTTTCTTT.

CDR3 DNA: TGTGCCAGCAGTGGGAGGCGGGGAAATATAGATACGCAGTATTTT. It yields the protein CASSGRRGNIDTQYF. This chain connects TRBV2 to TRBJ2-3, with a possible D match to TRBD2 (6 bases). Germline V lookup: CDR1 SNHLY, CDR2 FYNNEI. V was pared by 4 bases and J by 5 bases, with 16 bases between. The length of the CDR3 is 15 residues.

The CDR3 coding sequence is TGTGCCAGCAGTGAAGCGCTTCGGAGGTATTTT. Its protein product is CASSEALRRYF. The V call is TRBV6-1, the J call TRBJ2-3, with D hard to call. V shed 0 bases and J shed 14 bases, with 9 bases lying between them. This CDR3 spans 11 amino acids. Per germline, CDR1 MNHNS and CDR2 SASEGT.

The rearrangement uses TRBV6-1 and TRBJ2-5; D is unclear. The V end lost 6 bases, the J end lost 2 bases, and 31 bases lay between the germline ends. Germline-derived CDR1 and CDR2 are MNHNS and SASEGT. The CDR3 sequence is 20 residues long. The CDR3 bases are TGTGCCAGCAGCCCCCGGTCAGGCCGCGCCTCCCATCACCCTCAAGAGACCCAGTACTTC. This gives the protein CASSPRSGRASHHPQETQYF.

The V gene is TRBV27, the J gene TRBJ2-7; 7 positions match TRBD2. V was clipped by 8 bases and J by 1 base; unmatched bases: 14. The germline V gene has CDR1 MNHEY and CDR2 SMNVEV (reference sequence). This CDR3 is 16 amino acids long. The CDR3: CASADQRRGGSYEQYF. DNA of the CDR3: TGTGCCAGCGCAGATCAGAGGCGGGGAGGGTCCTACGAGCAGTACTTC.

In this sample, this clonotype turned up many times. The rearrangement uses TRBV5-5 and TRBJ1-2; 9 positions agree with TRBD1. Germline assignment: CDR1 SGHKS and CDR2 YYEKEE (reference sequence). The CDR3 totals 13 residues. J lost 8 bases, V lost 4 bases, and 6 bases had no gene match. Written as DNA, the CDR3 is TGTGCCAGCAGCAGCGGGACAGGGCAAGGCTACACCTTC. Translated: CASSSGTGQGYTF.

The genes are TRBV20-1 and TRBJ1-1; D might be TRBD1 (6 bases). The germline V and J ends were trimmed by 6 bases and 11 bases, with 16 bases remaining between them. Germline V gene sequence: CDR1 DFQATT, CDR2 SNEGSKA (reference sequence). The CDR3 loop spans 11 amino acids. The CDR3 DNA reads TGCAGTGCCCCTTTGAGGGGACATGCTTTCTTT. It translates to CSAPLRGHAFF.

Only a few counts were recorded for this clonotype. This chain links TRBV10-3 with TRBJ2-1; D gene unclear. With 4 bases removed from V and 0 bases from J, the gap between germline ends came to 10 bases. Germline V lookup: CDR1 ENHRY, CDR2 SYGVKD. There are 15 residues in the CDR3. The CDR3 DNA reads TGTGCCATCAGTGCCTGGGCTAGCTCCTACAATGAGCAGTTCTTC. It is translated as CAISAWASSYNEQFF.

The chain employs TRBV5-1 and TRBJ2-1, with D possibly being TRBD1 (5 bases). The CDR3 spans 15 residues. The germline V gene has CDR1 SGHRS and CDR2 YFSETQ. The germline V and J ends were trimmed by 2 bases and 4 bases, with 13 bases remaining between them. The CDR3 is CASSLSGMGYNEQFF. The CDR3 DNA reads TGCGCCAGCAGCTTATCAGGGATGGGGTACAATGAGCAGTTCTTC.

The table lists this clonotype with a few counts. J is TRBJ2-7 and V is TRBV10-3; 7 bases match TRBD2. Germline CDR1 reads ENHRY; CDR2 reads SYGVKD. Trimming took 2 bases from V and 0 from J; bases not matched to a gene: 7. The CDR3 totals 16 residues. The CDR3 nucleotides are TGTGCCATCAGTGAGGGCCCTGGCGGGGGCTCCTACGAGCAGTACTTC. This encodes CAISEGPGGGSYEQYF.

This chain uses TRBV3-1 with TRBJ1-1; 7 nucleotides line up with TRBD1. The CDR3 sequence is 13 residues long. Germline V gene sequence: CDR1 LGHDT, CDR2 YNNKEL (reference sequence). The V gene end was trimmed by 3 bases and the J gene end by 3 bases; junction bases not matched to a gene: 1. In DNA form, the CDR3 reads TGTGCCAGCAGCCAGACAGGGCACACTGAAGCTTTCTTT. The encoded protein is CASSQTGHTEAFF. The full variable domain, its missing parts supplied by reference TRBV3-1 and TRBJ1-1, is DTAVSQTPKYLVTQMGNDKSIKCEQNLGHDTMYWYKQDSKKFLKIMFSYNNKELIINETVPNRFSPKSPDKAHLNLHINSLELGDSAVYFCASSQTGHTEAFFGQGTRLTVV.

V gene TRBV7-2 combines with J gene TRBJ1-2, with D unresolved. Trimming took off 5 bases at V and 4 bases at J, with 23 bases between the two ends. The CDR3 sequence is 17 residues long. Germline assignment: CDR1 SGHTA and CDR2 FQGNSA. This CDR3 is CASSPHGQAYALYGYTF. For the CDR3, the DNA is TGTGCCAGCAGCCCCCATGGGCAGGCCTATGCCCTCTATGGCTACACCTTC.

The V call is TRBV4-3, the J call TRBJ1-2, with D uncertain. The CDR3 is 15 amino acids. Looked up from germline, CDR1 is LGHNA and CDR2 is YSLEER. The V end lost 1 base, the J end lost 5 bases, and 14 bases lay between the germline ends. CDR3 sequence: CASSQVVRLRYGYTF. The DNA of the CDR3 is TGCGCCAGCAGCCAAGTTGTGAGGCTTAGGTATGGCTACACCTTC.

The chain uses TRBV29-1 and TRBJ2-3; 7 bases line up with TRBD2. The CDR3 is 13 residues long. V shed 6 bases and J 4 bases; nucleotides not matched to a gene: 7. Germline assignment: CDR1 SQVTM and CDR2 ANQGSEA. CDR3 bases: TGCAGCGTGCGGGGGATCTCAGCAGATACGCAGTATTTT. This translates into CSVRGISADTQYF.

In this sample, this clonotype turned up a few times. This chain links TRBV28 with TRBJ2-7; 8 bases line up with TRBD2. This CDR3 has 15 amino acids. The trim removed 5 bases at V and 3 bases at J, leaving 9 bases unmatched. Germline CDR1 MDHEN, CDR2 SYDVKM. In DNA, the CDR3 is TGTGCCAGCAGTATCGCGACTAGCGAGCTCTACGAGCAGTACTTC. This gives the protein CASSIATSELYEQYF.

This clonotype turned up a few times. V gene TRBV3-1 combines with J gene TRBJ2-1; D gene ambiguous. V dropped 4 bases and J dropped 4 bases, with 11 bases sitting between them. The CDR3 is made up of 14 amino acids. Germline lookup yields CDR1 LGHDT and CDR2 YNNKEL (reference sequence). CDR3 sequence reads: CASSPHSAYNEQFF. Here the CDR3 DNA reads TGTGCCAGCAGCCCTCATAGTGCTTACAATGAGCAGTTCTTC.

V and J are TRBV11-2 and TRBJ2-5, with no clear D. Trimming left V 1 base short and J 1 base short, with 16 bases between. Germline V gives CDR1 SGHAT, CDR2 FQNNGV. This CDR3 contains 17 residues. CDR3 coding DNA: TGTGCCAGCAGCTTAGGGGTCGGACGGTGGGCCCAAGAGACCCAGTACTTC. Protein: CASSLGVGRWAQETQYF.

The chain couples TRBV4-2 to TRBJ2-7; maybe TRBD2 (6 bases). The DNA end favors TRBJ2-5, so the J call may be wrong. The CDR3 loop spans 15 amino acids. Germline V gene lookup returns CDR1 LGHNA and CDR2 YNFKEQ. The CDR3, as DNA: TGTGCCAGCAGCCAAGAAGAACCCCGGGGGGAGACCCAGTACTTC. Its protein is CASSQEEPRGETQYF.